This is a list of T cell receptor beta chains from one sample in a study of cytotoxic CD8 clonotypes in ibrutinib-treated CLL. The repertoire was sequenced with immunoSEQ multiplex PCR; TCRdb's copy has only in-frame clones and lacks some. The top ten clones hold 25% to 30% of a sample with about 50,000 clones, roughly three fifths of them seen once. The sequencing used PBMCs, collected after 24 months of ibrutinib treatment. All receptors derive from a human donor with chronic lymphocytic leukemia. Each CDR3 is given with its conserved first and last residue. A D gene is named only where the DNA matches it firmly. Some rows mark clone size as missing; the rest say once, few, many or name a class of expanded clone.

>TRBJ2-5|TRBV7-9|-|few
TGTGCCAGCAGCTACCAAAGAGGGATAGAGACCCAGTACTTC
CASSYQRGIETQYF
>TRBJ1-2|TRBV27|-|few
TGTGCCAGCAGCCAAGCGGCGGGCCCGATCTATGGCTACACCTTC
CASSQAAGPIYGYTF
>TRBJ1-2|TRBV5-4|-|few
TGTGCCAGCAGCCAGACCAAACAGGGTCGTGGCTACACCTTC
CASSQTKQGRGYTF
>TRBJ2-7|TRBV7-7|TRBD1|-
TGTGCCAGCAGCACCGGACAGGGGGCAGGCGAGCAGTACTTC
CASSTGQGAGEQYF
>TRBJ2-5|TRBV7-8|TRBD2|few
TGTGCCAGCAGCTTGGGGGTAGCTAGCGGCCAACAAGAGACCCAGTACTTC
CASSLGVASGQQETQYF
>TRBJ1-1|TRBV6-5|-|-
TGTGCCAGCAGCCTGGGGCAGAACACTGAAGCTTTCTTT
CASSLGQNTEAFF
>TRBJ1-2|TRBV29-1|TRBD1|few
TGCAGCGGGCGGACAGGGAACGGCTACACCTTC
CSGRTGNGYTF
>TRBJ1-1|TRBV19|-|-
TGTGCCAGTAGTATTTTCCCAGGGTTGGACACTGAAGCTTTCTTT
CASSIFPGLDTEAFF
>TRBJ1-2|TRBV19|TRBD1|few
TGTGCCAGTAGCCCCCGGGACAGGGTTGGCTACACCTTC
CASSPRDRVGYTF
>TRBJ1-2|TRBV29-1|TRBD1|-
TGCAGCGTAGACCCCTCAGGGGGCGAAGGGTATGGCTACACCTTC
CSVDPSGGEGYGYTF
>TRBJ1-1|TRBV20-1|-|-
TGCAGTGCAGCCATGAACACTGAAGCTTTCTTT
CSAAMNTEAFF
>TRBJ2-5|TRBV7-8|-|-
TGTGCCAGCAGCTTAGTAGCCCCTCCTCAAGAGACCCAGTACTTC
CASSLVAPPQETQYF
>TRBJ1-2|TRBV19|-|-
TGTGCCAGCCAGGGGCGATCCTATGGCTACACCTTC
CASQGRSYGYTF
>TRBJ2-1|TRBV7-8|TRBD1|-
TGTGCCAGCAGGAAGGACAGGGGCAATGAGCAGTTCTTC
CASRKDRGNEQFF
>TRBJ1-6|TRBV10-1|-|-
TGCGCCAGCAGCCAGACTCGAGGAAATTCACCCCTCCACTTT
CASSQTRGNSPLHF
>TRBJ2-5|TRBV10-2|-|-
TGCGCCAGCCTAGGGGGGATTCAAGAGACCCAGTACTTC
CASLGGIQETQYF
>TRBJ2-3|TRBV5-1|TRBD2|-
TGCGCCAGCAGGAAGCGGGACACAGATACGCAGTATTTT
CASRKRDTDTQYF
>TRBJ1-1|TRBV4-2|-|-
TGTGCCAGCAGCCAAGATCGAGCCTCCGGGTTTTCTGAAGCTTTCTTT
CASSQDRASGFSEAFF
>TRBJ1-3|TRBV25-1|-|once
TGTGCCAGCAGTGAAACGGCTGGAAACACCATATATTTT
CASSETAGNTIYF
>TRBJ1-2|TRBV5-1|TRBD1|-
TGCGCCAGCAGCCCCCAATGGACAGGGGACGGCTATGGCTACACCTTC
CASSPQWTGDGYGYTF
>TRBJ1-2|TRBV6-5|-|many
TGTGCCAGCAGTGATACAGGCCCGGGGACCTTC
CASSDTGPGTF
>TRBJ1-4|TRBV19|-|-
TGTGCCAGTTCCGGGACAAATAATGAAAAACTGTTTTTT
CASSGTNNEKLFF
>TRBJ2-7|TRBV5-1|TRBD2|-
TGCGCCAGCAGCTTCAAAGGAACAGCGGGGGGCACTTACGAGCAGTACTTC
CASSFKGTAGGTYEQYF
>TRBJ2-1|TRBV25-1|-|-
TGTGCCAGCGTCTCGGTGGGTGAGCAGTTCTTC
CASVSVGEQFF
>TRBJ1-5|TRBV6-5|-|few
TGTGCCAGCAGCCTATTGGGGGGAGGCAATCAGCCCCAGCATTTT
CASSLLGGGNQPQHF
>TRBJ1-1|TRBV5-1|-|-
TGCGCCAGCAGCTTGGGAGGGGCGAGCACTGAAGCTTTCTTT
CASSLGGASTEAFF
>TRBJ1-1|TRBV4-1|-|few
TGCGCCAGCAGCCACACACAGGGAAACACTGAAGCTTTCTTT
CASSHTQGNTEAFF
>TRBJ2-3|TRBV4-1|TRBD2|-
TGCGCCAGCAGTCCCTCCGGGGGGGGGACAGATACGCAGTATTTT
CASSPSGGGTDTQYF
>TRBJ1-6|TRBV2|-|-
TGTGCCAGCCAGGGCGCCCCGGAGAGCAATTCACCCCTCCACTTT
CASQGAPESNSPLHF
>TRBJ2-7|TRBV27|-|few
TGTGCCAGCAGCTTTGCGTCAGATTACGAGCAGTACTTC
CASSFASDYEQYF
>TRBJ2-1|TRBV9|TRBD2|-
TGTGCCAGCAGCTTTGGACTAGCGGGATACAATGAGCAGTTCTTC
CASSFGLAGYNEQFF
>TRBJ1-1|TRBV18|-|-
TGTGCCAGCTCAGCAGCAGGTGCGAACACTGAAGCTTTCTTT
CASSAAGANTEAFF
>TRBJ2-3|TRBV5-1|-|-
TGCGCCAGCAGCAGGGACCTGGAAGATACGCAGTATTTT
CASSRDLEDTQYF
>TRBJ1-2|TRBV19|-|-
TGTGCCAGTAGTATAGCGGAGCGGGCCTATGGCTACACCTTC
CASSIAERAYGYTF
>TRBJ1-6|TRBV2|-|-
TGTGCCAGCAGGGCCAGGGAGGCTAATTCACCCCTCCACTTT
CASRAREANSPLHF
>TRBJ2-7|TRBV6-1|TRBD1|few
TGTGCCAGCAGCCCGACAGGGGACGAGCAGTACTTC
CASSPTGDEQYF
>TRBJ2-5|TRBV11-1|-|-
TGTGCCAGCAGCTTAGGGACAGTTCAAGAGACCCAGTACTTC
CASSLGTVQETQYF
>TRBJ2-3|TRBV9|-|-
TGTGCCAGCAGCGTAGCAAGCACAGATACGCAGTATTTT
CASSVASTDTQYF
>TRBJ2-7|TRBV5-4|-|-
TGTGCCAGCAGCTTGGGAGTCTACGAGCAGTACTTC
CASSLGVYEQYF
>TRBJ1-1|TRBV15|-|-
TGTGCCACCAGCAGAGACCCCACAGGGTCGGAAGCTTTCTTT
CATSRDPTGSEAFF
>TRBJ2-7|TRBV11-3|TRBD2|few
TGTGCCAGCAGCGCCCAGGCGGGGGGAGAGCAGTACTTC
CASSAQAGGEQYF
>TRBJ1-2|TRBV2|-|-
TGTGCCAGCAGTGAAGCACTAATGGGGGTGAACACCTTC
CASSEALMGVNTF
>TRBJ2-3|TRBV4-1|TRBD2|-
TGCGCCAGCAGCCAGGGCGGGGGGTACACAGATACGCAGTATTTT
CASSQGGGYTDTQYF
>TRBJ1-1|TRBV5-1|-|few
TGCGCCAGCAGCTTGGGAGGTGGTACGAACACTGAAGCTTTCTTT
CASSLGGGTNTEAFF
>TRBJ2-7|TRBV3-1/TRBV3-2|-|once
TGTGCCAGCAGCCAAAGGGGAAACTTC
CASSQRGNF
>TRBJ2-3|TRBV5-4|-|-
TGTGCCAGCAGCTGGACAAGCACAGATACGCAGTATTTT
CASSWTSTDTQYF